Below, 25 T cell receptor beta chains from the same sample are listed, as sequenced in a study of T-cell memory formation after mild COVID-19 (dated by TCRdb to the early 2020s). Library preparation was by 5' RACE. The sample was run on an Illumina NovaSeq 6000. Using fastp trimming at Q25 and MiXCR clonotype assembly, TCRdb reanalyzed the public sequencing data and kept in-frame beta chains. Identical CDR3 protein sequences are pooled into one entry, listed with their most common genes and DNA. A total of 400,000 or so distinct CDR3 sequences appear in this sample, 20% of them only once. About 8.1% of the sample is taken by the ten largest. The sequenced sample consisted of PBMCs or a T cell subset sorted from them (not recorded which). These receptors were obtained from an adult woman who had mild COVID-19 (a few samples of this study predate the infection). The sample titles of this study are shuffled in the database, so cell type and time point are left out; the donor was told from shared clones.

This sequence joins TRBV11-2 and TRBJ2-7; 8 bases align to TRBD2. The CDR3 spans 15 residues. The V gene end was trimmed by 0 bases and the J gene end by 4 bases; junction bases not matched to a gene: 5. The germline V gene encodes CDR1 SGHAT and CDR2 FQNNGV. The CDR3 loop reads CASSLEEVAGYEQYF. Written as DNA, the CDR3 is TGTGCCAGCAGCTTAGAGGAAGTAGCGGGGTACGAGCAGTACTTC.

This clonotype was seen many times. The chain uses TRBV7-9 and TRBJ2-3, with 10 bases aligning to TRBD2. Germline V lookup: CDR1 SEHNR, CDR2 FQNEAQ (reference sequence). Trimming took 3 bases from V and 3 from J; bases not matched to a gene: 3. This CDR3 has 15 amino acids. The CDR3 is CASSLGAGGTDTQYF. The DNA of the CDR3 is TGTGCCAGCAGCTTGGGAGCGGGGGGGACAGATACGCAGTATTTT.

This clonotype was observed a handful of times. The chain uses TRBV18 and TRBJ2-5; D uncertain. With 1 base removed from V and 2 bases from J, the gap between germline ends came to 5 bases. The V gene's germline CDR1 is KGHSH and CDR2 LQKENI. CDR3 size: 13 residues. CDR3 protein: CASSPLSQETQYF. The CDR3 DNA is TGTGCCAGCTCACCACTTTCTCAAGAGACCCAGTACTTC. The full variable domain, its missing parts supplied by reference TRBV18 and TRBJ2-5, is NAGVMQNPRHLVRRRGQEARLRCSPMKGHSHVYWYRQLPEEGLKFMVYLQKENIIDESGMPKERFSAEFPKEGPSILRIQQVVRGDSAAYFCASSPLSQETQYFGPGTRLLVL.

The chain couples TRBV7-6 to TRBJ2-6; no definite D call. The CDR3 is 18 amino acids. CDR1 is SGHVS and CDR2 is FNYEAQ in the germline V gene. V shed 2 bases and J shed 0 bases, with 14 bases lying between them. This CDR3 is CASSLRARTSSGANVLTF. For the CDR3, the DNA is TGTGCCAGCAGCTTACGGGCCAGGACCAGCTCTGGGGCCAACGTCCTGACTTTC. The variable domain in full, with the rest retrieved from reference TRBV7-6 and TRBJ2-6, is GAGVSQSPRYKVTKRGQDVALRCDPISGHVSLYWYRQALGQGPEFLTYFNYEAQQDKSGLPNDRFSAERPEGSISTLTIQRTEQRDSAMYRCASSLRARTSSGANVLTFGAGSRLTVL.

The rearrangement uses TRBV4-3 and TRBJ2-7; TRBD1 is a possible D gene (5 bases). Germline CDR1 and CDR2: LGHNA and YSLEER. CDR3 length: 16 amino acids. V lost 0 bases, J lost 0 bases, and 12 bases lay in between. DNA for the CDR3: TGCGCCAGCAGCCAAGACCCAGGGATTAGCTCCTACGAGCAGTACTTC. It yields the protein CASSQDPGISSYEQYF.

The chain combines TRBV5-1 with TRBJ2-5; 9 bases fit TRBD2. V gave up 4 bases and J gave up 2 bases; unmatched junction bases: 3. The CDR3 is 14 residues long. CDR1 SGHRS and CDR2 YFSETQ come from the germline V gene. As DNA, the CDR3 is TGCGCCAGCAGCAGGACTAGCGCACAAGAGACCCAGTACTTC. Translated: CASSRTSAQETQYF.

The chain links TRBV20-1 to TRBJ2-7; 7 nucleotides line up with TRBD1. V lost 3 bases to trimming and J lost 3 bases; unmatched junction nucleotides: 11. The germline V gene encodes CDR1 DFQATT and CDR2 SNEGSKA (reference sequence). The CDR3 loop spans 15 amino acids. The CDR3 nucleotides are TGCAGTGCTAGGCCCCCTCGCCAGGGGGACTACGAGCAGTACTTC. Protein sequence: CSARPPRQGDYEQYF.

The chain links TRBV10-2 to TRBJ1-1; 9 nucleotides agree with TRBD1. CDR1 WSHSY and CDR2 SAAADI come from the germline V gene. CDR3 length: 13 amino acids. J gave up 1 base and V 9 bases, and 3 bases lay outside the gene matches. CDR3 sequence: CASKDRGNTEAFF. In nucleotides, the CDR3 is TGCGCCAGTAAGGACAGGGGGAACACTGAAGCTTTCTTT.

This clonotype was observed a handful of times. This chain joins TRBV7-6 and TRBJ2-7; unclear D gene. Germline V gene lookup returns CDR1 SGHVS and CDR2 FNYEAQ. This CDR3 has 14 amino acids. V was cut by 2 bases and J by 3 bases, with 11 bases left in between. DNA of the CDR3: TGTGCCAGCAGCTTAAGTGGGAACGACTACGAGCAGTACTTC. Its protein product is CASSLSGNDYEQYF.

This clonotype showed up just a few times. The V gene is TRBV10-2, the J gene TRBJ1-1, with D tentatively TRBD1 (6 bases). The CDR3 is 17 amino acids. V was pared by 3 bases and J by 2 bases, with 19 bases between. Germline V gene data show CDR1 as WSHSY and CDR2 as SAAADI. The CDR3 sequence is CASSERGNRVNNTEAFF. The DNA for the CDR3 is TGCGCCAGCAGTGAACGCGGCAACAGGGTTAACAACACTGAAGCTTTCTTT.

This clonotype was recorded a few times. CDR3 DNA: TGTGCCAGTAGTTCCACCGGACAGGGCACTGAAGCTTTCTTT. Protein: CASSSTGQGTEAFF. The genes are TRBV19 and TRBJ1-1, with 8 bases lining up with TRBD1. V lost 5 bases, J lost 4 bases, and 6 bases stayed unmatched. Germline CDR1 reads LNHDA; CDR2 reads SQIVND (reference sequence). This CDR3 contains 14 residues.

The count of this clonotype is one. The chain links TRBV5-1 to TRBJ1-1; D unclear. Germline V gives CDR1 SGHRS, CDR2 YFSETQ. V was pared by 3 bases and J by 3 bases, with 15 bases between. This CDR3 has 15 amino acids. CDR3 DNA: TGCGCCAGCAGCTCTCCGACCGGGAGCTACACTGAAGCTTTCTTT. It specifies CASSSPTGSYTEAFF.

The genes are TRBV5-5 and TRBJ2-3; perhaps TRBD2 as D (7 bases). Germline CDR1 SGHKS, CDR2 YYEKEE (reference sequence). The CDR3 runs to 17 residues. V lost 0 bases to trimming and J lost 6 bases, with 20 bases between them. As DNA, the CDR3 is TGTGCCAGCAGCTTGGGGGCGGGGGCCACCCGATTGGATACGCAGTATTTT. Amino acid sequence: CASSLGAGATRLDTQYF.

V usage is TRBV24-1 and J usage is TRBJ2-3, with a possible D match to TRBD2 (6 bases). CDR1 KGHDR and CDR2 SFDVKD come from the germline V gene. Trimming stripped 5 bases from V and 4 bases from J, with 18 bases between. There are 16 residues in the CDR3. CDR3 amino acids: CATSAPSGGPSDTQYF. The DNA for the CDR3 is TGTGCCACCAGTGCCCCCAGCGGAGGGCCCTCAGATACGCAGTATTTT.

This clonotype was recorded a few times. This chain connects TRBV11-2 to TRBJ1-2, with 10 nucleotides matching TRBD1. J gave up 8 bases and V 0 bases, and 6 bases lay outside the gene matches. From germline, CDR1 is SGHAT and CDR2 FQNNGV. The CDR3 length is 15 residues. CDR3 in amino acids: CASSLDLGTGEGYTF. CDR3 nucleotide sequence: TGTGCCAGCAGCTTAGATCTGGGGACAGGGGAAGGCTACACCTTC.

This chain connects TRBV5-1 to TRBJ1-4, with 9 bases identical to TRBD1. Germline V gene data show CDR1 as SGHRS and CDR2 as YFSETQ. The CDR3 length is 16 residues. V shed 4 bases, J shed 0 bases, and the junction held 4 bases outside the gene matches. The CDR3: CASSVDRGPTNEKLFF. The DNA of the CDR3 is TGCGCCAGCAGCGTGGACAGGGGACCAACTAATGAAAAACTGTTTTTT.

This clonotype was seen more than once but under ten times. DNA of the CDR3: TGTGCCAGCACCGTCGGCTGGAGGACTGGATACAATGAGCAGTTCTTC. Protein: CASTVGWRTGYNEQFF. This chain links TRBV12-3 or TRBV12-4 with TRBJ2-1, with D maybe TRBD2 (5 bases). V lost 7 bases and J lost 4, with 20 bases in between. The CDR3 loop spans 16 amino acids.

This chain links TRBV20-1 with TRBJ1-5; D is unresolved. The CDR3 contains 15 residues. V dropped 0 bases and J dropped 3 bases, with 12 bases sitting between them. Germline CDR1 and CDR2: DFQATT and SNEGSKA (reference sequence). The CDR3 here is CSARDSSNPNQPQHF. CDR3 coding DNA: TGCAGTGCTAGAGATTCTTCCAATCCCAATCAGCCCCAGCATTTT.

The gene calls are TRBV6-5 and TRBJ2-3; 7 positions match TRBD1. Per the germline V gene, CDR1 is MNHEY and CDR2 is SVGAGI. There are 15 residues in the CDR3. Trimming cost V 0 bases and J 2 bases; bases outside gene matches: 2. Here the CDR3 reads CASSYSGTVTDTQYF. The CDR3 nucleotides are TGTGCCAGCAGTTACTCGGGGACAGTCACAGATACGCAGTATTTT.

This chain links TRBV5-1 with TRBJ1-6, with a weak D call TRBD1 (5 bases). Trimming cost V 0 bases and J 10 bases, with 14 bases left between them. CDR3 length: 15 amino acids. Germline CDR1 is SGHRS and CDR2 is YFSETQ. CDR3 DNA sequence: TGCGCCAGCAGCTTGGACCCGGGGACGGGGTCACCCCTCCACTTT. It encodes CASSLDPGTGSPLHF.

This rearrangement joins TRBV11-1 to TRBJ2-2; D ambiguous. The germline V gene encodes CDR1 SGHAT and CDR2 FQDESV (reference sequence). CDR3 size: 14 residues. Trimming removed 1 base at V and 2 bases at J, with 5 bases between. CDR3 amino acids: CASSLEDNTGELFF. The CDR3 bases are TGTGCCAGCAGCTTAGAGGACAACACCGGGGAGCTGTTTTTT.

The genes are TRBV7-9 and TRBJ1-1, with D possibly TRBD1 on 6 matching bases. Trimming took 5 bases from V and 3 from J, leaving 16 bases between them. The CDR3 covers 15 residues. The V gene's germline CDR1 is SEHNR and CDR2 FQNEAQ (reference sequence). CDR3 bases: TGTGCCAGCAGCCTTGAGTCCTCAGGGGACACTGAAGCTTTCTTT. It codes for CASSLESSGDTEAFF.

This clonotype was counted between two and nine times. The V and J genes are TRBV12-3 or TRBV12-4 and TRBJ2-3; TRBD2 might be the D (6 bases). The CDR3 extends over 17 amino acids. V gave up 2 bases and J gave up 0 bases, with 15 bases separating them. CDR3 amino acids: CASSLLGAGSSTDTQYF. In nucleotides, the CDR3 is TGTGCCAGCAGTTTACTTGGAGCGGGTTCTAGCACAGATACGCAGTATTTT.

V usage is TRBV7-6 and J usage is TRBJ2-2; weak D call: TRBD2 (5 bases). Germline V gene lookup returns CDR1 SGHVS and CDR2 FNYEAQ. V was shortened by 2 bases and J by 5 bases, with 6 bases between the two germline ends. CDR3 length equals 13 residues. The CDR3 loop is CASSLTSTGELFF. The CDR3 nucleotides are TGTGCCAGCAGCTTAACTAGTACCGGGGAGCTGTTTTTT.

This chain joins TRBV10-3 and TRBJ2-1; D remains unclear. CDR3 size: 13 residues. The V gene lost 0 bases and the J gene lost 8 bases, with 8 bases spanning the gap. The germline CDR1 and CDR2 sequences are ENHRY and SYGVKD. In DNA form, the CDR3 reads TGTGCCATCAGTGAGTCGATGGGGTATGAGCAGTTCTTC. This codes for CAISESMGYEQFF.